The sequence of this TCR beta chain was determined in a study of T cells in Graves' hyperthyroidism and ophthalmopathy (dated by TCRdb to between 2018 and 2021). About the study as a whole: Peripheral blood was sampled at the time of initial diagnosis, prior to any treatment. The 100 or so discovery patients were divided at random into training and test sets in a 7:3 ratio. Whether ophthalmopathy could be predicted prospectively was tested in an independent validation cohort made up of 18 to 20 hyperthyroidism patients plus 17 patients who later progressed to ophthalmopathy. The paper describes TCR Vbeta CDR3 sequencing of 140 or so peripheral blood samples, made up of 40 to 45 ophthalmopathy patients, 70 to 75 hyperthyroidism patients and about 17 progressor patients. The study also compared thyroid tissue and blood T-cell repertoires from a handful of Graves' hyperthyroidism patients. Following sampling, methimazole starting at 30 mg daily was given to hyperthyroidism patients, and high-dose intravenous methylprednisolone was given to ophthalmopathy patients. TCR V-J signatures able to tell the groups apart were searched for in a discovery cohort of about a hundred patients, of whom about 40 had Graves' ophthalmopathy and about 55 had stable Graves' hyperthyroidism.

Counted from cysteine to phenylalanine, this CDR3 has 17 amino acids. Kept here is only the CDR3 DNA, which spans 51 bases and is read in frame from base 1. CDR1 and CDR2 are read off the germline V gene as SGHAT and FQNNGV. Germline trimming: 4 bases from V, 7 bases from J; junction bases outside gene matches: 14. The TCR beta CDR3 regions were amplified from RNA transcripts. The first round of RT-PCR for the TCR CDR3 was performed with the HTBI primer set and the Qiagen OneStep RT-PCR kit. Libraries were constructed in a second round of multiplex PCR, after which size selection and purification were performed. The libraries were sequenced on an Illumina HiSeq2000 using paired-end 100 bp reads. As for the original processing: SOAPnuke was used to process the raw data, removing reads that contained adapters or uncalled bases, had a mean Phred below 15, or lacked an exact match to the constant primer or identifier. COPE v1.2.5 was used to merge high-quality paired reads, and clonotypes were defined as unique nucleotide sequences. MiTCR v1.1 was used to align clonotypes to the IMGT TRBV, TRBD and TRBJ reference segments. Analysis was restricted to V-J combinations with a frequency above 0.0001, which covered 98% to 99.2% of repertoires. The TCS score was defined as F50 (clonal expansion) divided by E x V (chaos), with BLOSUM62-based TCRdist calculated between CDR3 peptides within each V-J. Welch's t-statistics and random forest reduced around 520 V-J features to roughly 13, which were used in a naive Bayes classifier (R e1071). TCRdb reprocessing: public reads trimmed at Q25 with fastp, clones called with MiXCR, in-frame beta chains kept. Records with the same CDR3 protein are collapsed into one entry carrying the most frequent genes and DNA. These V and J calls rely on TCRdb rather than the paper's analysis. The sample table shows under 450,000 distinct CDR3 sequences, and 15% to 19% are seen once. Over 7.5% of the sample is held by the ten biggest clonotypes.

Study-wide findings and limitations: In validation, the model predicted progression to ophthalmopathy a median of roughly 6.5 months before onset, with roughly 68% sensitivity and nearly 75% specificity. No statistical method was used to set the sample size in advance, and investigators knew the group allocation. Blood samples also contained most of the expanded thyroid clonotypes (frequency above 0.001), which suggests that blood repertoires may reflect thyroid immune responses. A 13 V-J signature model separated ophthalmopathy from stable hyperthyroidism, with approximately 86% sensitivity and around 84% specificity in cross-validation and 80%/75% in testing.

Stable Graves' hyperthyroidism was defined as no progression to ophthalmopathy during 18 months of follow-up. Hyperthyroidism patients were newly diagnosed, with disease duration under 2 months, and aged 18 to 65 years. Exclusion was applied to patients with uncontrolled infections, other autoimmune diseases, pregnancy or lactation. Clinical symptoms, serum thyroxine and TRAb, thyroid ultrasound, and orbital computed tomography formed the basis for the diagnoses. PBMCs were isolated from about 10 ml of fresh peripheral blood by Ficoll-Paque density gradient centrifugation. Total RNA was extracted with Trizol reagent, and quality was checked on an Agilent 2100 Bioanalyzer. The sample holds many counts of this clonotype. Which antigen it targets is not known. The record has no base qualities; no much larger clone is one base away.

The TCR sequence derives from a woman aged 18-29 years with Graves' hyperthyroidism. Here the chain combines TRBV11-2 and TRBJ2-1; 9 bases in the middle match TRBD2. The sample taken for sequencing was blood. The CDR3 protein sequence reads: CASSSLGAAGGRNEQFF. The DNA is TGTGCCAGCAGCTCCCTAGGGGCAGCGGGAGGACGGAATGAGCAGTTCTTC.